This record concerns one T cell receptor beta chain sequence. Its specificity is not known. The sample is drawn from a study of regulatory T cells. Findings of the study overall: Hydrophobic residues at CDR3 positions 6 and 7 were enriched in conventional CD4+ T cells of CD3G-deficient patients.

The CDR3 sequence is 15 residues long. Trimming cost V 0 bases and J 3 bases, with 8 bases left between them. Autoimmunity was present in every CD3G-deficient patient, worse in two. The primer mix had 52 TRBV and 13 TRBJ primers. Method: immunoSEQ multiplex PCR; TCRdb's copy keeps in-frame clones and lacks some. The sample has approximately 31,000 clones, roughly 92% seen once. Specimen: conventional CD4+ T cells sorted from blood. The rearrangement uses TRBV23-1 and TRBJ2-2, with D possibly being TRBD1 (6 bases). TRBV23-1 is assigned to the ORF class and has an uncertain function. The clonotype comes from a child aged 2 to 10 with CD3G deficiency. The chain's CDR3 is CASSQSGTYTGELFF. CDR3 DNA: TGCGCCAGCAGTCAATCCGGGACATACACCGGGGAGCTGTTTTTT.